These 15 T cell receptor beta chains originate from one sample sequenced in a study of cytomegalovirus exposure and HLA in healthy donors. The PCR employed 60 Vbeta primers together with 13 Jbeta primers. The table came from immunoSEQ multiplex PCR; TCRdb's copy has only in-frame clones and leaves some out. The data show 150,000 to 200,000 clones, under 85% seen once. The specimen sequenced was PBMCs. The source of these receptors is a man in his forties or fifties in good health and CMV-seropositive.

The rearrangement uses TRBV19 and TRBJ2-1, with D perhaps TRBD2 (7 bases). V was cut by 5 bases and J by 3 bases, with 17 bases left in between. The germline CDR1 and CDR2 sequences are LNHDA and SQIVND (reference sequence). The CDR3 length is 16 residues. Written as DNA, the CDR3 is TGTGCCAGTAGTTACCAGGGGACTACAATCTACAATGAGCAGTTCTTC. Translated, it gives CASSYQGTTIYNEQFF.

This chain joins TRBV30 and TRBJ1-2; TRBD1 aligns across 7 bases. Germline CDR1 is GTSNPN and CDR2 is SVGIG (reference sequence). This CDR3 is 13 amino acids long. J lost 6 bases, V lost 5 bases, and 9 bases had no gene match. CDR3 nucleotides: TGTGCCTGGGACAGGGACCCTGGGGATGGCTACACCTTC. Protein product: CAWDRDPGDGYTF.

V usage is TRBV7-3 and J usage is TRBJ1-2; 7 bases fit TRBD1. In germline, CDR1 is SGHTA, CDR2 FQGTGA. CDR3 length: 14 residues. V was clipped by 3 bases and J by 6 bases; unmatched bases: 7. CDR3 sequence: CASSFSGQAHGYTF. CDR3 nucleotide sequence: TGTGCCAGCAGCTTCTCTGGACAGGCCCATGGCTACACCTTC.

CDR3 DNA sequence: TGTGCCAGCAGTGCTCAACAGGGTAGAGGCTACACCTTC. Its translation: CASSAQQGRGYTF. The rearrangement uses TRBV28 and TRBJ1-2; tentatively, D is TRBD1 (6 bases). Trimming cost V 5 bases and J 8 bases, with 15 bases left between them. CDR3 length: 13 residues. Germline lookup yields CDR1 MDHEN and CDR2 SYDVKM.

The chain employs TRBV5-7 and TRBJ1-1; TRBD1 might be the D (5 bases). TRBV5-7 is an ORF, with its function uncertain. The CDR3 has 13 amino acids. V was clipped by 5 bases and J by 3 bases, with 11 bases between them. The CDR3 region has the DNA TGTGCCAGCAGACAGGACGAGGACACTGAAGCTTTCTTT. Its protein is CASRQDEDTEAFF.

V gene TRBV27 combines with J gene TRBJ1-5; D perhaps matches TRBD1 (5 bases). The germline V and J ends were trimmed by 6 bases and 2 bases, with 14 bases remaining between them. CDR1 is MNHEY and CDR2 is SMNVEV in the germline V gene (reference sequence). The CDR3 loop spans 15 amino acids. The CDR3 sequence: CASRSGGGGNQPQHF. In DNA, the CDR3 is TGTGCCAGCAGAAGCGGGGGAGGTGGCAATCAGCCCCAGCATTTT.

The chain links TRBV6-5 to TRBJ1-1; D is unclear. Looked up from germline, CDR1 is MNHEY and CDR2 is SVGAGI. The CDR3 sequence is 14 residues long. Trimming removed 0 bases at V and 1 base at J, with 6 bases between. This CDR3 is CASSYSSKNTEAFF. In DNA, the CDR3 is TGTGCCAGCAGTTACTCGAGTAAGAACACTGAAGCTTTCTTT.

The chain couples TRBV2 to TRBJ2-3, with 14 bases identical to TRBD2. Germline V gene sequence: CDR1 SNHLY, CDR2 FYNNEI. The V gene end was trimmed by 4 bases and the J gene end by 2 bases; junction bases not matched to a gene: 8. The CDR3 consists of 18 residues. CDR3: CASSGTGGLAGVTDTQYF. CDR3 sequence (DNA): TGTGCCAGCAGTGGAACAGGGGGACTAGCGGGGGTCACAGATACGCAGTATTTT.

CDR3 region: CASSVASSGGAYEQYF. The CDR3 DNA is TGTGCCAGCAGCGTCGCTTCTAGCGGGGGGGCCTACGAGCAGTACTTC. J is TRBJ2-7 and V is TRBV9; 12 bases are shared with TRBD2. V shed 2 bases and J 2 bases; nucleotides not matched to a gene: 5. The CDR3 sequence is 16 residues long. Germline V lookup: CDR1 SGDLS, CDR2 YYNGEE. The variable domain in full, completed from reference TRBV9 and TRBJ2-7, reads DSGVTQTPKHLITATGQRVTLRCSPRSGDLSVYWYQQSLDQGLQFLIQYYNGEERAKGNILERFSAQQFPDLHSELNLSSLELGDSALYFCASSVASSGGAYEQYFGPGTRLTVT.

The chain links TRBV5-1 to TRBJ2-7, with 10 bases fitting TRBD2. Germline V lookup: CDR1 SGHRS, CDR2 YFSETQ. Losses at the gene ends were 4 bases for V and 2 bases for J; bases not matched to a gene: 6. The CDR3 sequence is 15 residues long. DNA of the CDR3: TGCGCCAGCAGCCTCCTAGCGGGGGAAACCTACGAGCAGTACTTC. Translating it yields CASSLLAGETYEQYF.

CDR3 DNA sequence: TGCGCCAGCAGCTCTACAGGGACAGACACAGATACGCAGTATTTT. Its protein is CASSSTGTDTDTQYF. The rearrangement links TRBV5-1 to TRBJ2-3; 7 bases match TRBD1. CDR1 and CDR2 (germline): SGHRS, YFSETQ. V lost 3 bases, J lost 2 bases, and 6 bases stayed unmatched. The CDR3 is 15 residues long.

This clone has just one count. V and J are TRBV4-2 and TRBJ1-5, with D perhaps TRBD1 (5 bases). This CDR3 is 15 amino acids long. The V and J ends lost 0 bases and 6 bases respectively, with 12 bases between them. CDR1 LGHNA and CDR2 YNFKEQ come from the germline V gene. The CDR3: CASSQEGGPTQPQHF. Here the CDR3 DNA reads TGTGCCAGCAGCCAAGAGGGGGGACCGACTCAGCCCCAGCATTTT.

CDR3 sequence (DNA): TGTGCCACCAGCAGAACAGGGAGCACAGATACGCAGTATTTT. Protein sequence: CATSRTGSTDTQYF. This sequence joins TRBV15 and TRBJ2-3; D is perhaps TRBD1 (6 bases). Germline V gene sequence: CDR1 LNHNV, CDR2 YYDKDF (reference sequence). The ends were cut back, 2 bases at V and 0 bases at J, with 6 bases in the middle. The CDR3 covers 14 residues.

V usage is TRBV28 and J usage is TRBJ1-4; possibly TRBD1 for D (5 bases). V gave up 5 bases and J gave up 4 bases, with 11 bases separating them. This CDR3 has 14 amino acids. Germline loops: CDR1 MDHEN, CDR2 SYDVKM. Here the CDR3 reads CASSPGTDNEKLFF. CDR3 nucleotide sequence: TGTGCCAGCAGTCCAGGGACTGATAATGAAAAACTGTTTTTT. The full variable domain, completed using reference TRBV28 and TRBJ1-4, is DVKVTQSSRYLVKRTGEKVFLECVQDMDHENMFWYRQDPGLGLRLIYFSYDVKMKEKGDIPEGYSVSREKKERFSLILESASTNQTSMYLCASSPGTDNEKLFFGSGTQLSVL.

This rearrangement joins TRBV10-3 to TRBJ1-1; maybe TRBD1 (5 bases). The CDR3 length is 15 residues. Germline loops: CDR1 ENHRY, CDR2 SYGVKD. Trimming shortened V by 2 bases and J by 4 bases, and 14 bases separated the two germline ends. CDR3 in DNA: TGTGCCATCAGTGAGGCCTTTAGGGGCGGCACTGAAGCTTTCTTT. This gives the protein CAISEAFRGGTEAFF.